Below are 10 T cell receptor beta chains sequenced from a single sample in a study of beta chain features in type 1 diabetes. Points from the study as a whole: Shortening that was moderate but significant affected the TCRB CDR3s of Type 1 diabetes patients in all four CD4+ subsets.

For these TCRs, the target antigens are not known. Reverse transcription of all isolated RNA meant that expressed TCRB transcripts were sequenced. Clones were read by immunoSEQ multiplex PCR, and TCRdb kept only the in-frame ones, dropping some. Here the sample spans a few hundred thousand clones, roughly 12% being singletons. What was sequenced was naive CD4+ T cells from blood. These receptors were obtained from a woman aged 18 to 35 with type 1 diabetes.

The chain is built from TRBV12-5 and TRBJ1-5, with D unresolved. In germline, CDR1 is LGHNT, CDR2 FRNRAP. The CDR3 extends over 13 amino acids. The ends were cut back, 5 bases at V and 5 bases at J, with 10 bases in the middle. The CDR3 DNA reads as TGTGCTAGTGGTCATGGAGGGCATCAGCCCCAGCATTTT. It codes for CASGHGGHQPQHF.

This clone has only a few counts. This chain joins TRBV5-4 and TRBJ2-3, with 9 bases matching TRBD2. The CDR3 covers 16 residues. Germline assignment: CDR1 SGHNT and CDR2 YYREEE (reference sequence). The junction had 12 bases not matched to a gene; V was cut back by 4 bases and J by 6 bases. The chain's CDR3 is CASSPSLAGAWDTQYF. DNA of the CDR3: TGTGCCAGCAGCCCCTCGTTAGCGGGGGCATGGGATACGCAGTATTTT.

The J gene is TRBJ1-2, the V gene TRBV7-2; 7 bases map to TRBD1. CDR3 length equals 15 residues. Trimming at V came to 5 bases and at J to 0 bases, leaving 6 bases not matched to a gene. Looked up from germline, CDR1 is SGHTA and CDR2 is FQGNSA. As DNA, the CDR3 is TGTGCCAGCAGCGACGACAGGGCGGCTAACTATGGCTACACCTTC. Translated: CASSDDRAANYGYTF. Drawing the rest from reference TRBV7-2 and TRBJ1-2, the complete variable domain is GAGVSQSPSNKVTEKGKDVELRCDPISGHTALYWYRQSLGQGLEFLIYFQGNSAPDKSGLPSDRFSAERTGGSVSTLTIQRTQQEDSAVYLCASSDDRAANYGYTFGSGTRLTVV.

The chain links TRBV2 to TRBJ1-1, with TRBD1 as a possible D gene (5 bases). The CDR3 runs 13 residues. The germline gives CDR1 SNHLY, CDR2 FYNNEI. With 7 bases removed from V and 6 bases from J, the gap between germline ends came to 15 bases. CDR3 DNA sequence: TGTGCCAGCAAGAGAGATGGCAGGGCTGAAGCTTTCTTT. Protein product: CASKRDGRAEAFF.

J is TRBJ2-6 and V is TRBV29-1; D gene ambiguous. Germline V CDR1 and CDR2: SQVTM, ANQGSEA. The CDR3 covers 14 residues. V was clipped by 6 bases and J by 2 bases, with 11 bases between them. In DNA form, the CDR3 reads TGCAGCGTACCCACAGCCGCTGGGGCCAACGTCCTGACTTTC. This sequence encodes CSVPTAAGANVLTF. Complete variable domain (other parts from reference TRBV29-1 and TRBJ2-6): SAVISQKPSRDICQRGTSLTIQCQVDSQVTMMFWYRQQPGQSLTLIATANQGSEATYESGFVIDKFPISRPNLTFSTLTVSNMSPEDSSIYLCSVPTAAGANVLTFGAGSRLTVL.

The chain carries TRBV10-3 and TRBJ1-2; D gene ambiguous. V gave up 9 bases and J gave up 0 bases, with 8 bases separating them. The germline gives CDR1 ENHRY, CDR2 SYGVKD. CDR3 length equals 12 residues. The CDR3 spells CAIDTANYGYTF. The CDR3 nucleotides are TGTGCCATTGACACTGCTAACTATGGCTACACCTTC.

This chain connects TRBV7-8 to TRBJ1-2; D gene ambiguous. Germline V gene lookup returns CDR1 SGHVS and CDR2 FQNEAQ. The CDR3 totals 13 residues. V was clipped by 5 bases and J by 4 bases, with 11 bases between them. Written as DNA, the CDR3 is TGTGCCAGCAGCCACCTCGGGAGCTATGGCTACACCTTC. Amino acid sequence: CASSHLGSYGYTF.

The J gene is TRBJ2-3, the V gene TRBV7-2; 13 nucleotides align to TRBD2. V lost 4 bases to trimming and J lost 0 bases; unmatched junction nucleotides: 1. The CDR3 is 16 residues long. Germline CDR1 is SGHTA and CDR2 is FQGNSA. Written as DNA, the CDR3 is TGTGCCAGCAGCTGGGGACTAGCGGGAAGCACAGATACGCAGTATTTT. The encoded protein is CASSWGLAGSTDTQYF.

This clone was found a few times. The rearrangement uses TRBV30 and TRBJ2-7; 9 nucleotides match TRBD2. Trimming removed 4 bases from V and 5 bases from J; junction bases left unmatched: 9. This CDR3 is 14 amino acids long. Germline-derived CDR1 and CDR2 are GTSNPN and SVGIG (reference sequence). The CDR3 loop reads CAWTSGISYHEQYF. The DNA of the CDR3 is TGTGCCTGGACTAGCGGGATATCCTACCACGAGCAGTACTTC.

The rearrangement joins TRBV19 to TRBJ2-5, with 7 bases matching TRBD2. Germline-derived CDR1 and CDR2 are LNHDA and SQIVND (reference sequence). After removal of 5 bases from V and 7 bases from J, the junction contained 10 bases not matched to a gene. The CDR3 spans 14 residues. CDR3 sequence: CASSRNTLAGTQYF. The CDR3 region has the DNA TGTGCCAGTAGTCGCAACACATTAGCGGGGACCCAGTACTTC.